A single sample is the source of the 24 T cell receptor beta chains below, sequenced in a study of T cell responses to AZD1222 COVID-19 vaccine. Repertoires were generated with immunoSEQ multiplex PCR, while TCRdb's copy carries only in-frame clones and drops some. The repertoire holds roughly 110,000 clones, with about 90% as singletons. The sample in question was peripheral blood, obtained on day 0 of AZD1222 vaccination. The receptor source for this set is an adult in good health.

The V and J genes are TRBV9 and TRBJ2-3; 9 bases are shared with TRBD2. Trimming removed 0 bases from V and 1 base from J; junction bases left unmatched: 3. From germline, CDR1 is SGDLS and CDR2 YYNGEE. The CDR3 extends over 16 amino acids. The DNA of the CDR3 is TGTGCCAGCAGCGTAGCCCCTAGCGGGGGCACAGATACGCAGTATTTT. It encodes CASSVAPSGGTDTQYF.

The chain links TRBV7-9 to TRBJ1-1, with D unresolved. Trimming removed 0 bases from V and 1 base from J, with 3 bases in between. The CDR3 length is 13 residues. Germline loops: CDR1 SEHNR, CDR2 FQNEAQ (reference sequence). The CDR3: CASSLAENTEAFF. The CDR3 bases are TGTGCCAGCAGCTTAGCAGAGAACACTGAAGCTTTCTTT. The full variable domain, rest sourced from reference TRBV7-9 and TRBJ1-1, is DTGVSQNPRHKITKRGQNVTFRCDPISEHNRLYWYRQTLGQGPEFLTYFQNEAQLEKSRLLSDRFSAERPKGSFSTLEIQRTEQGDSAMYLCASSLAENTEAFFGQGTRLTVV.

V gene TRBV19 combines with J gene TRBJ1-5; weak D call: TRBD1 (6 bases). Trimming removed 5 bases at V and 0 bases at J, with 23 bases between. This CDR3 contains 19 residues. In germline, CDR1 is LNHDA, CDR2 SQIVND (reference sequence). For the CDR3, the DNA is TGTGCCAGTAGTTCCTGGTGGGGGTCGGGACAACCTAGCAATCAGCCCCAGCATTTT. Translating it yields CASSSWWGSGQPSNQPQHF.

This chain connects TRBV7-2 to TRBJ1-2, with D possibly being TRBD1 (5 bases). This CDR3 has 14 amino acids. V lost 1 base and J lost 4, with 10 bases in between. Germline assignment: CDR1 SGHTA and CDR2 FQGNSA. CDR3 DNA: TGTGCCAGCAGCTTAGGGCAGGGAGGCTATGGCTACACCTTC. It translates to CASSLGQGGYGYTF.

This chain uses TRBV7-9 with TRBJ2-7, with D uncertain. This CDR3 has 12 residues. Germline lookup yields CDR1 SEHNR and CDR2 FQNEAQ (reference sequence). Trimming stripped 5 bases from V and 4 bases from J, with 9 bases between. CDR3 protein: CASSREEYEQYF. The DNA for the CDR3 is TGTGCCAGCAGCCGAGAGGAGTACGAGCAGTACTTC.

The chain is built from TRBV7-2 and TRBJ1-1; no reliable D call. V was clipped by 3 bases and J by 4 bases, with 12 bases between them. CDR1 and CDR2 (germline): SGHTA, FQGNSA. The CDR3 loop spans 14 amino acids. CDR3 residues: CASSFRTGGTEAFF. Written as DNA, the CDR3 is TGTGCCAGCAGCTTCAGAACTGGCGGCACTGAAGCTTTCTTT.

The CDR3 sequence is CASSLIGNSPLHF. DNA for the CDR3: TGTGCCAGCAGCTTAATAGGAAATTCACCCCTCCACTTT. The chain has TRBV7-9 and TRBJ1-6; the D is unclear. The CDR3 runs 13 residues. V lost 2 bases and J lost 7, with 6 bases in between. CDR1 and CDR2 (germline): SEHNR, FQNEAQ (reference sequence).

The chain is built from TRBV2 and TRBJ1-2; D gene unclear. In germline, CDR1 is SNHLY, CDR2 FYNNEI. Trimming stripped 4 bases from V and 5 bases from J, with 20 bases between. The CDR3 contains 16 residues. The CDR3 region is CASSGSDGSNFYGYTF. CDR3 in DNA: TGTGCCAGCAGTGGCTCGGACGGGTCGAATTTTTATGGCTACACCTTC.

The chain has TRBV5-1 and TRBJ1-3, with D possibly matching TRBD1 (6 bases). Germline V gene data show CDR1 as SGHRS and CDR2 as YFSETQ. CDR3 length: 17 residues. V gave up 0 bases and J gave up 0 bases, with 13 bases separating them. CDR3 nucleotides: TGCGCCAGCAGCTTGGTACAGGGATCACACTCTGGAAACACCATATATTTT. Protein: CASSLVQGSHSGNTIYF.

This sequence joins TRBV7-3 and TRBJ1-6; maybe TRBD1 (5 bases). Deletions cut 2 bases from V and 6 bases from J, with 11 bases between. The CDR3 extends over 15 amino acids. The V gene's germline CDR1 is SGHTA and CDR2 FQGTGA. CDR3 DNA sequence: TGTGCCAGCAGCTTATCCGGGACGGGTAATTCACCCCTCCACTTT. As protein: CASSLSGTGNSPLHF.

The chain recombines TRBV15 with TRBJ2-5; 11 nucleotides align to TRBD2. This CDR3 is built from 14 residues. Trimming took 4 bases from V and 3 from J; bases not matched to a gene: 1. Per germline, CDR1 LNHNV and CDR2 YYDKDF (reference sequence). The chain's CDR3 is CATSKGLAEETQYF. CDR3 nucleotide sequence: TGTGCCACCAGCAAGGGACTAGCGGAAGAGACCCAGTACTTC.

The chain recombines TRBV3-1 (or the pseudogene TRBV3-2) with TRBJ2-7, with no clear D. The CDR3 runs to 14 residues. Germline assignment: CDR1 LGHDT and CDR2 YNNKEL (reference sequence). V was trimmed by 0 bases and J by 0 bases, leaving 6 bases between them. The CDR3: CASSQDLYSYEQYF. DNA for the CDR3: TGTGCCAGCAGCCAAGATCTCTACTCCTACGAGCAGTACTTC.

The chain couples TRBV11-2 to TRBJ1-3; D gene ambiguous. V was trimmed by 1 base and J by 4 bases, leaving 5 bases between them. Germline assignment: CDR1 SGHAT and CDR2 FQNNGV. The CDR3 covers 13 residues. The CDR3 here is CASSLAGGNTIYF. CDR3 nucleotide sequence: TGTGCCAGCAGCTTAGCCGGAGGAAACACCATATATTTT.

J is TRBJ2-3 and V is TRBV5-1, with 15 bases lining up with TRBD2. Germline loops: CDR1 SGHRS, CDR2 YFSETQ. The CDR3 totals 17 residues. With 2 bases clipped from V and 4 bases from J, the junction kept 5 bases outside the gene matches. In DNA, the CDR3 is TGCGCCAGCAGCTTCCGGACTAGCGGGGGGGCCGCAGATACGCAGTATTTT. This codes for CASSFRTSGGAADTQYF.

The genes are TRBV4-1 and TRBJ1-1, with D perhaps TRBD1 (5 bases). Germline V gene sequence: CDR1 MGHRA, CDR2 YSYEKL. The CDR3 totals 16 residues. The germline V and J ends were trimmed by 3 bases and 1 base, with 15 bases remaining between them. The CDR3 DNA reads TGCGCCAGCAGCCAGGACGTTTCCGACAGGAACACTGAAGCTTTCTTT. It encodes CASSQDVSDRNTEAFF.

This clone was seen once. The chain carries TRBV5-1 and TRBJ2-3, with D perhaps given as TRBD1 or TRBD2 (5 bases each). Germline V gene lookup returns CDR1 SGHRS and CDR2 YFSETQ. Trimming stripped 3 bases from V and 3 bases from J, with 14 bases between. The CDR3 spans 15 residues. The CDR3 here is CASSSGSGLTDTQYF. The CDR3 DNA follows: TGCGCCAGCAGCTCCGGGTCGGGGCTTACAGATACGCAGTATTTT.

The V call is TRBV20-1, the J call TRBJ2-3, with D possibly being TRBD2 (5 bases). V shed 3 bases and J shed 3 bases, with 13 bases lying between them. CDR1 and CDR2 (germline): DFQATT, SNEGSKA (reference sequence). CDR3 length: 14 residues. CDR3 protein: CSASRGSWTDTQYF. The CDR3 DNA follows: TGCAGTGCTAGTCGAGGGAGTTGGACAGATACGCAGTATTTT.

The chain joins TRBV4-2 to TRBJ1-2; tentatively, D is TRBD1 (5 bases). CDR1 and CDR2 from the germline V gene are LGHNA and YNFKEQ. There are 16 residues in the CDR3. V was trimmed by 1 base and J by 7 bases, leaving 19 bases between them. For the CDR3, the DNA is TGTGCCAGCAGCCAAGCTCTTCTCGGGGATGGGGGTGGCTACACCTTC. Encoded protein: CASSQALLGDGGGYTF.

The chain joins TRBV18 to TRBJ1-6; D is undetermined. CDR1 is KGHSH and CDR2 is LQKENI in the germline V gene. This CDR3 region has 16 residues. The V end was cut by 3 bases, the J end by 5 bases, with 14 bases between. CDR3 in DNA: TGTGCCAGCTCACCTACTCACGGCCCAAATAATTCACCCCTCCACTTT. Translating gives CASSPTHGPNNSPLHF.

The sample holds one count of this clone. V is TRBV2 and J is TRBJ2-3; a possible D gene is TRBD2 (5 bases). The germline V and J ends were trimmed by 7 bases and 5 bases, with 16 bases remaining between them. The length of the CDR3 is 14 residues. CDR1 SNHLY and CDR2 FYNNEI come from the germline V gene. This chain's CDR3 is CASTGGGGRDTQYF. CDR3 nucleotide sequence: TGTGCCAGCACCGGAGGAGGCGGTCGAGATACGCAGTATTTT.

Only a few counts were recorded for this clone. The chain couples TRBV3-1 (or the pseudogene TRBV3-2) to TRBJ2-7, with no clear D. The CDR3 loop spans 11 amino acids. V gave up 4 bases and J gave up 7 bases, with 8 bases separating them. CDR1 is LGHDT, CDR2 YNNKEL, per germline (reference sequence). CDR3 residues: CASSRGREQYF. The DNA of the CDR3 is TGTGCCAGCAGCCGTGGTAGGGAGCAGTACTTC.

The chain combines TRBV3-1 (or the pseudogene TRBV3-2) with TRBJ2-7; possibly TRBD1 for D (5 bases). The CDR3 extends over 13 amino acids. V dropped 7 bases and J dropped 2 bases, with 12 bases sitting between them. Germline loops: CDR1 LGHDT, CDR2 YNNKEL (reference sequence). CDR3 protein: CASTLTGAYEQYF. Written as DNA, the CDR3 is TGTGCCAGCACCCTTACAGGCGCCTACGAGCAGTACTTC.

The J gene is TRBJ2-1, the V gene TRBV11-3; 14 nucleotides match TRBD2. V trimming: 1 base; J trimming: 10 bases; junction bases outside the gene matches: 9. Germline CDR1 reads SGHNT; CDR2 reads YENEEA. This CDR3 has 17 residues. The CDR3, as DNA: TGTGCCAGCAGCTTAGCCCAGACTAGCGGGGGGGCCCCCGAGCAGTTCTTC. Its protein is CASSLAQTSGGAPEQFF.

The chain combines TRBV6-1 with TRBJ1-3; 9 nucleotides match TRBD1. V trimming: 2 bases; J trimming: 4 bases; junction bases outside the gene matches: 9. Germline V lookup: CDR1 MNHNS, CDR2 SASEGT. The CDR3 is 17 residues long. CDR3 in DNA: TGTGCCAGCAGTGAAATTTGGACAGGGGACTTCGGAAACACCATATATTTT. Its protein product is CASSEIWTGDFGNTIYF.